The entry that follows covers one T cell receptor beta chain sequence. TCRdb's copy holds only in-frame clones and misses some; the assay was immunoSEQ multiplex PCR. The table lists over 150,000 clones, 85% to 90% of them singletons. This sample is drawn from a study of T cell responses to AZD1222 COVID-19 vaccine. This receptor was identified in an adult who received the AZD1222 COVID-19 vaccine. This sample comprised peripheral blood, obtained 28 days after the second AZD1222 dose.

The CDR3 DNA sequence: TGTGCCAGCAGCTTTTATGATGAGCAGTTCTTC. Its protein is CASSFYDEQFF. The chain uses TRBV7-8 and TRBJ2-1; D unresolved. Germline lookup yields CDR1 SGHVS and CDR2 FQNEAQ. V was clipped by 3 bases and J by 8 bases, with 5 bases between them. This CDR3 contains 11 residues.